This T cell receptor beta chain was observed in a study of cytomegalovirus exposure and HLA in healthy donors. In the PCR, 60 Vbeta and 13 Jbeta primers were used. The protocol was immunoSEQ multiplex PCR, while the TCRdb copy is restricted to in-frame clones and leaves out a portion. The table records about 35,000 clones, 90% to 95% of them present only once. Looked up from germline, CDR1 is SEHNR and CDR2 is FQNEAQ (reference sequence). The CDR3 is 13 residues long. About this clone itself: One end of the junction does not line up with germline, which may come from a read error.

This clonotype was obtained from a woman between 18 and 29 years old in good health and CMV-seronegative. Sequencing was done on a sample of PBMCs. J is TRBJ2-7 and V is TRBV7-9, with TRBD1 matching over 7 bases. CDR3 sequence (DNA): TGTTCCAGCAGCTCCCAGGGGGTGGGCGAGCAGTACTTC. This gives the protein CSSSSQGVGEQYF.